This T cell receptor beta chain was captured by sequencing in a study of OX40 agonist ivuxolimab in advanced cancers. The CDR3 has 11 residues. Germline-derived CDR1 and CDR2 are LNHDA and SQIVND (reference sequence). The ends were cut back, 1 base at V and 8 bases at J, with 5 bases in the middle. TCRdb keeps only in-frame clones here, not all; method: immunoSEQ multiplex PCR. Of fewer than 75,000 clones in the sample, 88% were seen once. This sequence was found in an adult with an advanced solid tumor such as melanoma, head and neck, liver or kidney cancer. This chain uses TRBV19 with TRBJ1-1; D gene unclear. Sequenced here: CD4+ or CD8+ T cells sorted from blood, sampled in a trial of the OX40 agonist ivuxolimab. The CDR3 protein is CASSIGREAFF. CDR3 coding DNA: TGTGCCAGTAGTATAGGACGGGAAGCTTTCTTT. The full variable domain, its missing parts supplied by reference TRBV19 and TRBJ1-1, is DGGITQSPKYLFRKEGQNVTLSCEQNLNHDAMYWYRQDPGQGLRLIYYSQIVNDFQKGDIAEGYSVSREKKESFPLTVTSAQKNPTAFYLCASSIGREAFFGQGTRLTVV.